This T cell receptor beta chain was sequenced for a study of PD-1 blockade in classical Hodgkin lymphoma. Study-level results: Exclusion was applied to patients who started nivolumab under 1 year after ASCT.

TCRdb's table, derived via immunoSEQ multiplex PCR, lists solely in-frame clones and lacks some. The sample includes about 41,000 clones, 70% to 90% of them seen just once. From germline, CDR1 is SEHNR and CDR2 FQNEAQ (reference sequence). The CDR3 runs to 16 residues. V lost 2 bases to trimming and J lost 0 bases, with 10 bases between them. This clone was detected once. Its antigen is unknown. Following autologous stem cell transplantation, relapse occurred in every patient, and exposure to brentuximab vedotin varied. The clonotype originates from a human donor with classical Hodgkin lymphoma. This chain links TRBV7-9 with TRBJ2-2; no reliable D call. This specimen consisted of peripheral blood mononuclear cells (PBMCs), obtained before the second cycle of nivolumab. The CDR3 here is CASSLRDTTNTGELFF. CDR3 sequence (DNA): TGTGCCAGCAGCTTAAGAGACACCACGAACACCGGGGAGCTGTTTTTT.